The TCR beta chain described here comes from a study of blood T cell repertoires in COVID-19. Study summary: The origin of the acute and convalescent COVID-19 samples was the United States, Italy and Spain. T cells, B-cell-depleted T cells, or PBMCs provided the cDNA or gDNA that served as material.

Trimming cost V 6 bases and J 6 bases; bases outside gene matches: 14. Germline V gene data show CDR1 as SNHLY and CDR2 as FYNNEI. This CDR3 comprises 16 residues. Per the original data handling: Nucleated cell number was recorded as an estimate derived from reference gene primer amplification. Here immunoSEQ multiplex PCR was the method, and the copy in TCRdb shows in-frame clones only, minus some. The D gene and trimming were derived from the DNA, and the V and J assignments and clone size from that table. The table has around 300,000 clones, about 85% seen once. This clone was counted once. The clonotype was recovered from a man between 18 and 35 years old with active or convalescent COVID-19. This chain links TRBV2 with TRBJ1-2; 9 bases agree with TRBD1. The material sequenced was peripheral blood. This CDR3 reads CASRLSRDREADGYTF. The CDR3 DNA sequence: TGTGCCAGCAGGCTAAGCCGGGACAGGGAAGCGGATGGCTACACCTTC.